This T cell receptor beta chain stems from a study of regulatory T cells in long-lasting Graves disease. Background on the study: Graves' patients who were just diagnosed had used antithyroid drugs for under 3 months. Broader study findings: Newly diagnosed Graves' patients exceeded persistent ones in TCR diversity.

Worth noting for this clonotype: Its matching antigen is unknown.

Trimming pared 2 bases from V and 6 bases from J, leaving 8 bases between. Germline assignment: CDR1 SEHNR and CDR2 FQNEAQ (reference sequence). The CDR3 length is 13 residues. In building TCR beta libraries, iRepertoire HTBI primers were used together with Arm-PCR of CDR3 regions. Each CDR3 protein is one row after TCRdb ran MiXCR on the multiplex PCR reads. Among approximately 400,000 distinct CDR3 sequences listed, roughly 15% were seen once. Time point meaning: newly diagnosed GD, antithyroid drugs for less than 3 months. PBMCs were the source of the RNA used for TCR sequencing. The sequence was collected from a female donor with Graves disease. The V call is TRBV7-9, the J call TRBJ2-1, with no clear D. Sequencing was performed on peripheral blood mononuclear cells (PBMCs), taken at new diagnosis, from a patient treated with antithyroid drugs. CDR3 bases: TGTGCCAGCAGCTTAAGCAGTACCAATGAGCAGTTCTTC. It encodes CASSLSSTNEQFF.